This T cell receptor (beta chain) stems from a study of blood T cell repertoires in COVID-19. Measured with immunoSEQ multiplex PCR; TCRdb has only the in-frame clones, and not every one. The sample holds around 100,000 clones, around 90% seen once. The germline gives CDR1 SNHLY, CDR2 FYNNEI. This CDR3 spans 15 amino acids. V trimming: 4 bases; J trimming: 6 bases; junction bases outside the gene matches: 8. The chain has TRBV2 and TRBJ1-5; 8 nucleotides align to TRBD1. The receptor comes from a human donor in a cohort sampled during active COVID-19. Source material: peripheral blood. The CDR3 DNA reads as TGTGCCAGCAGTGGCCAGGGGGCGAAGCTTCAGCCCCAGCATTTT. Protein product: CASSGQGAKLQPQHF.